This entry lists 18 T cell receptor beta chains sequenced from one sample in a study of shared clonotypes between healthy human individuals. The table came from immunoSEQ multiplex PCR; TCRdb's copy has only in-frame clones and leaves some out. The table includes over 2 million clones, less than 95% detected once. The sequenced material came from naive CD4+ T cells from PBMCs. Specified subset: CD45RA+ positively selected. These receptors all stem from a young man in good health. Some clones in this sample may be carry-over from other donors' samples.

This clone came up once. The genes are TRBV5-1 and TRBJ2-7; D gene ambiguous. V gave up 0 bases and J gave up 6 bases, with 7 bases separating them. Per the germline V gene, CDR1 is SGHRS and CDR2 is YFSETQ. The CDR3 has 12 residues. CDR3 nucleotides: TGCGCCAGCAGCTTGGAAGAAGGCGAGCAGTACTTC. Amino acids: CASSLEEGEQYF.

The chain employs TRBV7-8 and TRBJ1-4, with a weak D call TRBD1 (5 bases). In germline, CDR1 is SGHVS, CDR2 FQNEAQ. V was clipped by 7 bases and J by 4 bases, with 13 bases between them. This CDR3 has 14 amino acids. CDR3 sequence: CASTARGINEKLFF. The CDR3 region has the DNA TGTGCCAGCACCGCACGGGGGATTAATGAAAAACTGTTTTTT. Variable domain in full (rest from reference TRBV7-8 and TRBJ1-4): GAGVSQSPRYKVAKRGQDVALRCDPISGHVSLFWYQQALGQGPEFLTYFQNEAQLDKSGLPSDRFFAERPEGSVSTLKIQRTQQEDSAVYLCASTARGINEKLFFGSGTQLSVL.

The rearrangement links TRBV5-1 to TRBJ2-7, with a possible D match to TRBD2 (6 bases). Germline lookup yields CDR1 SGHRS and CDR2 YFSETQ. V lost 0 bases to trimming and J lost 5 bases, with 21 bases between them. The CDR3 is made up of 17 amino acids. CDR3 sequence (DNA): TGCGCCAGCAGCTTGGGGGCTGTGGCTGGAGGGGTCCACGAGCAGTACTTC. Its translation: CASSLGAVAGGVHEQYF.

The chain carries TRBV19 and TRBJ1-5; D is possibly TRBD1 (5 bases). This CDR3 has 16 amino acids. V lost 7 bases and J lost 2, with 18 bases in between. CDR1 is LNHDA and CDR2 is SQIVND in the germline V gene (reference sequence). CDR3 sequence reads: CASIGTRGIGNQPQHF. In DNA, the CDR3 is TGTGCCAGTATTGGGACTCGGGGAATTGGCAATCAGCCCCAGCATTTT.

This clone was counted once. The V and J genes are TRBV7-8 and TRBJ1-1; maybe TRBD1 (6 bases). V lost 0 bases and J 5 bases, leaving 13 bases between the germline ends. The CDR3 is made up of 15 amino acids. Germline V gene data show CDR1 as SGHVS and CDR2 as FQNEAQ. The CDR3 sequence: CASSLAAGRGTEAFF. Here the CDR3 DNA reads TGTGCCAGCAGCTTAGCCGCCGGGAGGGGGACTGAAGCTTTCTTT.

This chain joins TRBV9 and TRBJ2-6, with a possible D match to TRBD1 (5 bases). The V and J ends lost 6 bases and 0 bases respectively, with 10 bases between them. The CDR3 has 15 residues. CDR1 is SGDLS and CDR2 is YYNGEE in the germline V gene. CDR3 coding DNA: TGTGCCAGCACCCGACAGAACTCTGGGGCCAACGTCCTGACTTTC. Residues: CASTRQNSGANVLTF.

The V call is TRBV7-9, the J call TRBJ1-2; D is unresolved. The germline gives CDR1 SEHNR, CDR2 FQNEAQ (reference sequence). The germline V and J ends were trimmed by 7 bases and 2 bases, with 14 bases remaining between them. The CDR3 loop spans 14 amino acids. The CDR3 DNA sequence: TGTGCCAGCACCCCGTTTGGAGGGAACTATGGCTACACCTTC. Its protein is CASTPFGGNYGYTF.

The chain recombines TRBV19 with TRBJ1-1; 9 bases match TRBD1. Per germline, CDR1 LNHDA and CDR2 SQIVND (reference sequence). V gave up 5 bases and J gave up 1 base; unmatched junction bases: 5. CDR3 length: 15 amino acids. The CDR3 loop reads CASSEQGAGNTEAFF. The CDR3 DNA sequence: TGTGCCAGTAGTGAACAGGGGGCTGGGAACACTGAAGCTTTCTTT.

The J gene is TRBJ1-4, the V gene TRBV28; perhaps TRBD1 as D (6 bases). The V end was cut by 5 bases, the J end by 11 bases, with 18 bases between. The germline CDR1 and CDR2 sequences are MDHEN and SYDVKM. The CDR3 consists of 14 residues. CDR3: CASSLQGGAAKLFF. As DNA, the CDR3 is TGTGCCAGCAGTCTACAGGGTGGCGCGGCCAAACTGTTTTTT.

The chain is built from TRBV29-1 and TRBJ2-7; no clear D. This CDR3 contains 11 residues. Trimming took 5 bases from V and 0 from J, leaving 5 bases between them. Germline V lookup: CDR1 SQVTM, CDR2 ANQGSEA. The CDR3 loop is CSVILSYEQYF. The DNA of the CDR3 is TGCAGCGTTATCCTCTCCTACGAGCAGTACTTC.

The chain is built from TRBV30 and TRBJ1-1; a weak D match, TRBD1 (5 bases). CDR3 length: 15 amino acids. Germline CDR1 and CDR2: GTSNPN and SVGIG (reference sequence). With 2 bases removed from V and 8 bases from J, the gap between germline ends came to 21 bases. CDR3 region: CAWSSFPLGDSEAFF. DNA for the CDR3: TGTGCCTGGAGTTCTTTTCCGCTCGGGGACTCCGAAGCTTTCTTT.

The chain is built from TRBV19 and TRBJ2-5; 7 bases are a match to TRBD2. With 3 bases clipped from V and 5 bases from J, the junction kept 6 bases outside the gene matches. Germline V lookup: CDR1 LNHDA, CDR2 SQIVND (reference sequence). This CDR3 contains 14 residues. The CDR3 sequence is CASSIAGVEETQYF. CDR3 DNA: TGTGCCAGTAGTATTGCGGGAGTGGAGGAGACCCAGTACTTC.

V is TRBV6-1 and J is TRBJ2-7; D call uncertain. This CDR3 has 12 residues. Looked up from germline, CDR1 is MNHNS and CDR2 is SASEGT. V lost 6 bases and J 2 bases, leaving 8 bases between the germline ends. The CDR3 bases are TGTGCCAGCAGGGCACGGACCTACGAGCAGTACTTC. Its translation is CASRARTYEQYF.

The chain uses TRBV6-1 and TRBJ1-5; D not certain. This CDR3 contains 13 residues. CDR1 and CDR2 from the germline V gene are MNHNS and SASEGT. The V end lost 2 bases, the J end lost 3 bases, and 5 bases lay between the germline ends. Here the CDR3 DNA reads TGTGCCAGCAGTGAAACCTTCAATCAGCCCCAGCATTTT. It codes for CASSETFNQPQHF.

The rearrangement links TRBV6-5 to TRBJ1-2; TRBD1 agrees at 11 bases. Germline V gene lookup returns CDR1 MNHEY and CDR2 SVGAGI. CDR3 length: 15 residues. The junction had 11 bases not matched to a gene; V was cut back by 6 bases and J by 8 bases. The CDR3 here is CASSNPGQGAYGYTF. The DNA for the CDR3 is TGTGCCAGCAGCAACCCTGGACAGGGGGCCTACGGCTACACCTTC.

Concerning this clone: The junction departs from germline at one end; a sequencing error may be responsible. CDR3 sequence reads: CASSLPGGTGNAIYF. The DNA for the CDR3 is TGCGCCAGCAGCTTGCCGGGGGGAACTGGAAACGCCATATATTTT. The rearrangement joins TRBV5-1 to TRBJ1-3, with D possibly matching TRBD1 (5 bases). The CDR3 runs to 15 residues. Germline CDR1 reads SGHRS; CDR2 reads YFSETQ.

The CDR3 DNA reads TGTGCCAGCAGGAAAGAGTACCAAGAGACCCAGTACTTC. Its protein product is CASRKEYQETQYF. The V gene is TRBV11-2, the J gene TRBJ2-5; D is uncertain. CDR3 length: 13 residues. Germline V gene data show CDR1 as SGHAT and CDR2 as FQNNGV. Trimming removed 6 bases at V and 0 bases at J, with 8 bases between.

J is TRBJ2-2 and V is TRBV10-3; 14 bases fit TRBD2. This CDR3 is 16 amino acids long. CDR1 and CDR2 (germline): ENHRY, SYGVKD. V shed 0 bases, J shed 6 bases, and the junction held 0 bases outside the gene matches. DNA of the CDR3: TGTGCCATCAGTGAGTCGACTAGCGGGAGGGCCGGGGAGCTGTTTTTT. Translated: CAISESTSGRAGELFF.